This entry lists 20 T cell receptor beta chains sequenced from one sample in a study of T cells after posttransplantation cyclophosphamide. Repertoires were generated with immunoSEQ multiplex PCR, while TCRdb's copy carries only in-frame clones and drops some. The record shows about 14,000 clones for this sample, with no singletons present. Treatment was busulfan-fludarabine conditioning, a marrow graft, and cyclophosphamide on days +3 and +4. Source: PBMCs, taken 950 to 1,200 days after allogeneic stem cell transplant with posttransplant cyclophosphamide. The receptor source for this set is a female patient in her thirties or forties who received an allogeneic stem cell transplant from a related donor, was CMV-positive, and had no GVHD. Some T cells may trace back to the graft donor.

The table lists this clone with many counts. This chain joins TRBV2 and TRBJ2-3; tentatively, D is TRBD1 (5 bases). The CDR3 spans 12 residues. Germline V gene sequence: CDR1 SNHLY, CDR2 FYNNEI. Deletions cut 3 bases from V and 11 bases from J, with 12 bases between. CDR3 loop: CASSELRALQYF. The CDR3 DNA reads TGTGCCAGCAGTGAGCTCAGGGCCCTGCAGTATTTT. The whole variable domain, filled in from reference TRBV2 and TRBJ2-3, reads EPEVTQTPSHQVTQMGQEVILRCVPISNHLYFYWYRQILGQKVEFLVSFYNNEISEKSEIFDDQFSVERPDGSNFTLKIRSTKLEDSAMYFCASSELRALQYFGPGTRLTVL.

This clone was detected ten times or more. V is TRBV27 and J is TRBJ2-1; D is undetermined. V was shortened by 2 bases and J by 7 bases, with 12 bases between the two germline ends. CDR3 size: 14 residues. Germline CDR1 reads MNHEY; CDR2 reads SMNVEV (reference sequence). The CDR3 DNA sequence: TGTGCCAGCAGTTTAAGTGACTCAACAAATGAGCAGTTCTTC. It encodes CASSLSDSTNEQFF.

This clone was picked up many times. CDR3 DNA sequence: TGCGCCAGCAGCCAAGATCCAGGGCGAGTAGCAGAAGCTTTCTTT. The encoded protein is CASSQDPGRVAEAFF. The V gene is TRBV4-3, the J gene TRBJ1-1, with a possible D match to TRBD1 (5 bases). V shed 0 bases and J shed 8 bases, with 16 bases lying between them. The CDR3 is made up of 15 amino acids. Germline V lookup: CDR1 LGHNA, CDR2 YSLEER.

The sample holds many counts of this clone. V is TRBV10-3 and J is TRBJ1-1; no clear D. Germline CDR1 reads ENHRY; CDR2 reads SYGVKD. The CDR3 runs to 16 residues. Trimming cost V 2 bases and J 7 bases, with 20 bases left between them. CDR3 sequence: CAISERSQTLKIEAFF. The CDR3 nucleotides read TGTGCCATCAGTGAGCGCAGCCAAACACTAAAGATTGAAGCTTTCTTT.

In this sample, this clone turned up many times. Germline is not matched at one junction end, which may reflect a read error. DNA for the CDR3: TGTGCCAGCAGCTTAAGCGGGGGGGCCACATATACGCAGTATTTT. It encodes CASSLSGGATYTQYF. J is TRBJ2-3 and V is TRBV11-3; 10 nucleotides agree with TRBD2. The CDR3 extends over 15 amino acids. Germline lookup yields CDR1 SGHNT and CDR2 YENEEA.

This clone has ten or more counts. The chain uses TRBV28 and TRBJ1-1; unclear D gene. Germline assignment: CDR1 MDHEN and CDR2 SYDVKM. The CDR3 has 15 amino acids. V lost 7 bases and J 0 bases, leaving 15 bases between the germline ends. The CDR3 reads CASKEGGSVNTEAFF. As DNA, the CDR3 is TGTGCCAGCAAAGAGGGAGGATCGGTGAACACTGAAGCTTTCTTT.

This clone was observed at least ten times. The rearrangement joins TRBV7-9 to TRBJ1-2; D remains ambiguous. CDR1 is SEHNR and CDR2 is FQNEAQ in the germline V gene (reference sequence). This CDR3 comprises 16 residues. V was shortened by 1 base and J by 3 bases, with 15 bases between the two germline ends. The CDR3 region is CASSLDLQISDYGYTF. The DNA of the CDR3 is TGTGCCAGCAGCTTAGACCTACAGATTTCTGACTATGGCTACACCTTC.

Many counts were recorded for this clone. This chain connects TRBV28 to TRBJ2-5; 8 nucleotides agree with TRBD1. The germline CDR1 and CDR2 sequences are MDHEN and SYDVKM. V gave up 4 bases and J gave up 5 bases; unmatched junction bases: 6. CDR3 length: 14 residues. In DNA, the CDR3 is TGTGCCAGCAGTTATACAGGGGGAAGCGAGACCCAGTACTTC. This codes for CASSYTGGSETQYF.

The chain has TRBV5-1 and TRBJ2-2; TRBD2 matches 7 bases. CDR3 length: 14 amino acids. V was pared by 8 bases and J by 9 bases, with 13 bases of the junction left unmatched. Per the germline V gene, CDR1 is SGHRS and CDR2 is YFSETQ. The CDR3 here is CASQLGTAGWELFF. The CDR3 coding sequence is TGCGCCAGTCAGCTTGGTACAGCGGGGTGGGAGCTGTTTTTT.

This clone occurred a few times. The chain employs TRBV18 and TRBJ1-6, with D maybe TRBD1 (6 bases). In germline, CDR1 is KGHSH, CDR2 LQKENI. The V and J ends lost 4 bases and 9 bases respectively, with 10 bases between them. The CDR3 sequence is 13 residues long. The CDR3: CASSQGQSSPLHF. As DNA, the CDR3 is TGTGCCAGCTCACAAGGACAGAGTTCACCCCTCCACTTT.

This clone came up many times. This chain connects TRBV7-2 to TRBJ1-2; TRBD1 might be the D (5 bases). Trimming left V 2 bases short and J 6 bases short, with 16 bases between. This CDR3 is built from 15 residues. Germline CDR1 SGHTA, CDR2 FQGNSA. CDR3 sequence (DNA): TGTGCCAGCAGCTTAACGCAGGGTTATTGGGATGGCTACACCTTC. As protein: CASSLTQGYWDGYTF.

This clone was found many times. This chain links TRBV7-2 with TRBJ2-6, with a possible D match to TRBD1 (6 bases). CDR1 and CDR2 from the germline V gene are SGHTA and FQGNSA. The germline V and J ends were trimmed by 2 bases and 4 bases, with 12 bases remaining between them. The CDR3 sequence is 16 residues long. CDR3 loop: CASSLRGTWGANVLTF. The CDR3 DNA reads TGTGCCAGCAGCTTAAGAGGGACATGGGGGGCCAACGTCCTGACTTTC.

In this sample, this clone turned up many times. The V gene is TRBV7-6, the J gene TRBJ2-7, with D possibly being TRBD1 (5 bases). Trimming removed 3 bases from V and 2 bases from J, with 11 bases in between. The CDR3 runs 14 residues. The germline CDR1 and CDR2 sequences are SGHVS and FNYEAQ. CDR3 DNA sequence: TGTGCCAGCAGCTTGCAGGGTTCAACCTACGAGCAGTACTTC. Protein: CASSLQGSTYEQYF.

This clone was counted at least ten times. The J gene is TRBJ2-1, the V gene TRBV5-1; a weak D match, TRBD1 (6 bases). V lost 4 bases to trimming and J lost 7 bases, with 12 bases between them. Per germline, CDR1 SGHRS and CDR2 YFSETQ. The CDR3 length is 13 residues. In DNA, the CDR3 is TGCGCCAGCAGCCCCGGTAGGGGGAATGAGCAGTTCTTC. Protein sequence: CASSPGRGNEQFF.

A few counts support this clone. The chain carries TRBV7-3 and TRBJ1-1; the D is unclear. Germline V gene data show CDR1 as SGHTA and CDR2 as FQGTGA. Trimming cost V 5 bases and J 0 bases, with 7 bases left between them. The CDR3 has 13 residues. CDR3 DNA sequence: TGTGCCAGCAGCCCCCAGTTGAACACTGAAGCTTTCTTT. This codes for CASSPQLNTEAFF.

This clone was picked up many times. The rearrangement uses TRBV9 and TRBJ2-1; D unresolved. There are 14 residues in the CDR3. Germline-derived CDR1 and CDR2 are SGDLS and YYNGEE. V lost 3 bases, J lost 9 bases, and 16 bases lay in between. CDR3 DNA: TGTGCCAGCAGCGCCCACCAGCTAGTCACTGAGCAGTTCTTC. It specifies CASSAHQLVTEQFF.

This clone is termed medium-sized. The rearrangement joins TRBV6-6 to TRBJ1-1; the D is unclear. Trimming removed 6 bases from V and 8 bases from J, with 7 bases in between. The CDR3 covers 10 residues. CDR1 is MNHNY and CDR2 is SVGAGI in the germline V gene (reference sequence). CDR3: CASRSGEAFF. The CDR3 DNA is TGTGCCAGCAGATCAGGAGAAGCTTTCTTT.

This clone was observed many times. The chain combines TRBV5-6 with TRBJ2-6, with TRBD2 identical over 8 bases. V lost 0 bases and J lost 9; bases outside the gene matches: 11. The germline gives CDR1 SGHDT, CDR2 YYEEEE. CDR3 length: 17 amino acids. The CDR3 DNA reads as TGTGCCAGCAGCTTGGCCGGGGGGGCCCTTAGCCTCAACGTCCTGACTTTC. It yields the protein CASSLAGGALSLNVLTF.

This clone showed up just a few times. The chain combines TRBV21-1 with TRBJ2-3; TRBD2 is the table's D call, not checked against the DNA. TRBV21-1 counts as a pseudogene. This CDR3 region has 17 residues. The CDR3 DNA reads TGTGCCAGCAGCAAAACCCTCGGACTAGAAGAGGTCCATACGCAGTATTTT. This encodes CASSKTLGLEEVHTQYF.

The chain carries TRBV10-1 and TRBJ1-2; a possible D gene is TRBD1 (5 bases). Germline CDR1 and CDR2: WNHNN and SYGVQD (reference sequence). The CDR3 has 14 residues. V was pared by 2 bases and J by 4 bases, with 11 bases between. The CDR3 region has the DNA TGCGCCAGCAGTGAGGGGGGGTCTAGCTATGGCTACACCTTC. As protein: CASSEGGSSYGYTF.